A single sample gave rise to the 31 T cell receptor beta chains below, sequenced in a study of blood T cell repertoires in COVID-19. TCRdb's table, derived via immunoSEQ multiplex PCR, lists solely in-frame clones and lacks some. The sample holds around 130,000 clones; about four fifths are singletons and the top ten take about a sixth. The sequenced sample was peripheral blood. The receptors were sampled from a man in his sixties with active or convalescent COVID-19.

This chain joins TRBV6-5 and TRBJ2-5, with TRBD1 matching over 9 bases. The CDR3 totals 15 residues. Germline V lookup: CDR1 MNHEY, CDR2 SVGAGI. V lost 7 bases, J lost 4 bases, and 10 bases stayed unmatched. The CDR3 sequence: CASNQQGAVRETQYF. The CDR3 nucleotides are TGTGCCAGCAACCAACAGGGGGCGGTGAGAGAGACCCAGTACTTC.

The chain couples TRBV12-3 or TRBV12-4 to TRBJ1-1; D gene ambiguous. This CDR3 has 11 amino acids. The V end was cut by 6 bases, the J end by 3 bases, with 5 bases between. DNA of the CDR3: TGTGCCAGCAGCCCTTACACTGAAGCTTTCTTT. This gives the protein CASSPYTEAFF.

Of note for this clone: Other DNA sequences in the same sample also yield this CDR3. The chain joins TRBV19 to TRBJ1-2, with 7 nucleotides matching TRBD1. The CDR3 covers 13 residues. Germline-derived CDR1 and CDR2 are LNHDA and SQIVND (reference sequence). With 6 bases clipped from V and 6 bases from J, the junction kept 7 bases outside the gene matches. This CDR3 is CASSLDRVDGYTF. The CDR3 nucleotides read TGTGCCAGTAGCCTAGACAGGGTTGATGGCTACACCTTC.

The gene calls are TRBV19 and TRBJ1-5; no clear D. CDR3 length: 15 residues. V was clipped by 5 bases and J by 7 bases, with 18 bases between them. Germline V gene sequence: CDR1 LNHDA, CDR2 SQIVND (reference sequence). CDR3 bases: TGTGCCAGTAGTCCCCAAGGGAGTCCCGGGCAGCCCCAGCATTTT. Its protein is CASSPQGSPGQPQHF.

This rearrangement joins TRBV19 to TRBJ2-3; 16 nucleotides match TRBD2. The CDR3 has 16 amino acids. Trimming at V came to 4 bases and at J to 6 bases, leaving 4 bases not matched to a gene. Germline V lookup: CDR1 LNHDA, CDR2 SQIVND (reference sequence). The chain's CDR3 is CASSTGTSGRVDTQYF. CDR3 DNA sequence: TGTGCCAGTAGTACTGGGACTAGCGGGAGGGTTGATACGCAGTATTTT.

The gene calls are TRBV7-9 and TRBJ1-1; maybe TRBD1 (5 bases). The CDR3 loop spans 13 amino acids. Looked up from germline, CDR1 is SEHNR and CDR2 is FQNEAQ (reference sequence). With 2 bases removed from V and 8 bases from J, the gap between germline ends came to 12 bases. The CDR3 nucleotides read TGTGCCAGCAGCTTAATTCAGACAGCCGAAGCTTTCTTT. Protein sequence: CASSLIQTAEAFF.

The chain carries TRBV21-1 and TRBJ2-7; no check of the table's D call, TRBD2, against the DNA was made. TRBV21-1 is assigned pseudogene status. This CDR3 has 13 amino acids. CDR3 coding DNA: TGTGGCGAGCCCCAGGAGGGTTGGTACGAGCAGTACTTC. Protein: CGEPQEGWYEQYF.

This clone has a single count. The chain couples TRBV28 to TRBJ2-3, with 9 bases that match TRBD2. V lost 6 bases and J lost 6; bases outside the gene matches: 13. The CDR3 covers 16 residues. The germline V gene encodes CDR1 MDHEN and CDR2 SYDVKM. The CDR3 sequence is CASSLGLVREGDTQYF. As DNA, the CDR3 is TGTGCCAGCAGCTTGGGTTTAGTGCGGGAGGGTGATACGCAGTATTTT.

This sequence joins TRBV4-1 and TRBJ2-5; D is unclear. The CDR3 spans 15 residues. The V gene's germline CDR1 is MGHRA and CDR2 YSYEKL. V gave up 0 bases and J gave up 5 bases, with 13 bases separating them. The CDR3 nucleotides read TGCGCCAGCAGCCAAGATCGTGGCGGTCTGGAGACCCAGTACTTC. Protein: CASSQDRGGLETQYF.

The DNA of the CDR3 is TGTGCCAGCTCACAATCCAGAGATACGCAGTATTTT. It codes for CASSQSRDTQYF. The chain is built from TRBV18 and TRBJ2-3; D is undetermined. Trimming stripped 4 bases from V and 5 bases from J, with 7 bases between. The CDR3 runs 12 residues. Germline-derived CDR1 and CDR2 are KGHSH and LQKENI.

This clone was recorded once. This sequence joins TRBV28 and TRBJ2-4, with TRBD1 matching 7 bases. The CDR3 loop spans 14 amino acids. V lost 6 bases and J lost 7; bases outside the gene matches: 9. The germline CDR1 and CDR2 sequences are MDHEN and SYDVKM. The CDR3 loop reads CASRFSGQDNIQYF. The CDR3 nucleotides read TGTGCCAGCAGATTCAGTGGACAGGATAACATTCAGTACTTC.

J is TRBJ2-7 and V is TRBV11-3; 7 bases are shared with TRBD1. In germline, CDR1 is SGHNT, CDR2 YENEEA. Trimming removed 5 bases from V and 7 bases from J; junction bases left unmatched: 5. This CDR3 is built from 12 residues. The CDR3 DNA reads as TGTGCCAGCAGCCAGGACAGGCAAGAGCAGTACTTC. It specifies CASSQDRQEQYF.

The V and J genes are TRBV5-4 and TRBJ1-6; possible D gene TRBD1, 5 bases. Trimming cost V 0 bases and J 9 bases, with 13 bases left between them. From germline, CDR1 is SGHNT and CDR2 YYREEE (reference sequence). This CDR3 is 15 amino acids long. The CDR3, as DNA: TGTGCCAGCAGCTTGGCCAAGGGGCCGACTTCACCCCTCCACTTT. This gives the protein CASSLAKGPTSPLHF.

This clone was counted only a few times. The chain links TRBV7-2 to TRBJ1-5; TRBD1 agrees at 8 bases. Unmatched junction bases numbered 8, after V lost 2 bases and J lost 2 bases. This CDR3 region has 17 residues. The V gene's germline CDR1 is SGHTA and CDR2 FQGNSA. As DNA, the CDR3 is TGTGCCAGCAGCTTAAACTTGAGGACAGGGCGCAATCAGCCCCAGCATTTT. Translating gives CASSLNLRTGRNQPQHF.

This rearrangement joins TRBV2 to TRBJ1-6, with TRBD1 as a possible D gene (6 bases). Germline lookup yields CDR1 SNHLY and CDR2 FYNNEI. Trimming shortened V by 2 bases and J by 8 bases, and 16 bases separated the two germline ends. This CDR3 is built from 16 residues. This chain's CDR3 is CASSELVRTVDSPLHF. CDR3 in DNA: TGTGCCAGCAGTGAACTGGTTAGGACAGTGGATTCACCCCTCCACTTT.

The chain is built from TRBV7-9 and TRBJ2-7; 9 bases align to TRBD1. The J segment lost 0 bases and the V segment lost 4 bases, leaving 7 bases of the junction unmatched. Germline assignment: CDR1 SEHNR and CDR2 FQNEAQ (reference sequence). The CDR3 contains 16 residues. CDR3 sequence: CASSSGQGLVSYEQYF. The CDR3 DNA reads TGTGCCAGCAGCTCCGGACAGGGGTTGGTCTCCTACGAGCAGTACTTC.

The CDR3: CASSVGRGAHTGELFF. Here the CDR3 DNA reads TGTGCCAGCAGCGTAGGTCGGGGGGCCCACACCGGGGAGCTGTTTTTT. The V and J genes are TRBV9 and TRBJ2-2, with D maybe TRBD2 (7 bases). This CDR3 spans 16 amino acids. From germline, CDR1 is SGDLS and CDR2 YYNGEE. V lost 0 bases, J lost 3 bases, and 12 bases lay in between.

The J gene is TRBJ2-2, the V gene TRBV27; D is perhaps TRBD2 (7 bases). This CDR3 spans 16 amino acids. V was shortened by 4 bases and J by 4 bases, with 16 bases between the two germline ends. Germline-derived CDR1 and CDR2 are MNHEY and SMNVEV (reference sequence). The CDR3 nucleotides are TGTGCCAGCAGTTCTTTGGGGGGGCGCGGCACCGGGGAGCTGTTTTTT. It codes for CASSSLGGRGTGELFF.

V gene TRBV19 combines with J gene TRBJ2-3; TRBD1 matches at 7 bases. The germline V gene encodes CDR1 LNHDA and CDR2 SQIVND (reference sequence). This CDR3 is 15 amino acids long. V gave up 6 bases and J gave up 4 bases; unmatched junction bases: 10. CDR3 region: CASSRPTGIPDTQYF. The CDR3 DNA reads TGTGCCAGTAGCAGGCCGACAGGGATTCCAGATACGCAGTATTTT.

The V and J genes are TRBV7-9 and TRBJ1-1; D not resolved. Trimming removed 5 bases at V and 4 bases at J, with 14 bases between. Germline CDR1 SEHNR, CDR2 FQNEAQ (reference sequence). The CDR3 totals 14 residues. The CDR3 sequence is CASSNSRSGTEAFF. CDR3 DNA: TGTGCCAGCAGCAACTCACGTTCGGGCACTGAAGCTTTCTTT.

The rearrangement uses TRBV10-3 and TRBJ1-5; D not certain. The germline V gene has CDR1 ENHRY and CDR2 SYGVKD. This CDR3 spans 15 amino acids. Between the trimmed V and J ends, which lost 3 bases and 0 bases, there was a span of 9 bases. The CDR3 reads CAISDVGGSNQPQHF. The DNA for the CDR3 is TGTGCCATCAGTGACGTAGGAGGTAGCAATCAGCCCCAGCATTTT.

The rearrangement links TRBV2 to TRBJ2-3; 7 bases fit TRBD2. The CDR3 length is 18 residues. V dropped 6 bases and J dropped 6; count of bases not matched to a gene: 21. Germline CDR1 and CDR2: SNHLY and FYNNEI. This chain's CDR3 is CASRPRGSIRIRGDTQYF. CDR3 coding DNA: TGTGCCAGCAGGCCCCGCGGGAGTATTAGGATTCGGGGCGATACGCAGTATTTT. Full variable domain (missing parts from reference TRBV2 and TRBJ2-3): EPEVTQTPSHQVTQMGQEVILRCVPISNHLYFYWYRQILGQKVEFLVSFYNNEISEKSEIFDDQFSVERPDGSNFTLKIRSTKLEDSAMYFCASRPRGSIRIRGDTQYFGPGTRLTVL.

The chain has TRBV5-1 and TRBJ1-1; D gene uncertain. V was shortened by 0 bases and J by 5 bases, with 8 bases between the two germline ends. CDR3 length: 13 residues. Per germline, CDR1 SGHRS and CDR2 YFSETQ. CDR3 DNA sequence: TGCGCCAGCAGCTTGGCTGCGGGTACTGAAGCTTTCTTT. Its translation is CASSLAAGTEAFF.

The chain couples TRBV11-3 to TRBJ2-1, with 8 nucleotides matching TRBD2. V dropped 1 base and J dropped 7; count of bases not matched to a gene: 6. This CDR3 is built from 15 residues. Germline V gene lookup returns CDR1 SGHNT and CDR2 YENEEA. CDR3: CASSLAFGLANEQFF. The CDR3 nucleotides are TGTGCCAGCAGCTTAGCGTTTGGACTAGCAAATGAGCAGTTCTTC.

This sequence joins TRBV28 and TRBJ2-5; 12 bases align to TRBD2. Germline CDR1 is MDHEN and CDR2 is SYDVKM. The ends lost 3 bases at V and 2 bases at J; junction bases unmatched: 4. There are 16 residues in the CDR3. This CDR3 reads CASSFALAGGQETQYF. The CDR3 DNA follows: TGTGCCAGCAGTTTCGCTCTAGCGGGAGGGCAAGAGACCCAGTACTTC.

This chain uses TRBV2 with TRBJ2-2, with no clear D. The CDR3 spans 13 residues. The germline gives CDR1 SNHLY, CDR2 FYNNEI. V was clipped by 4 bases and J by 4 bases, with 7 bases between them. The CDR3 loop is CASSGTLTGELFF. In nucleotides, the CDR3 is TGTGCCAGCAGTGGAACTCTCACCGGGGAGCTGTTTTTT. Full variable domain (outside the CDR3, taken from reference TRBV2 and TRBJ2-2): EPEVTQTPSHQVTQMGQEVILRCVPISNHLYFYWYRQILGQKVEFLVSFYNNEISEKSEIFDDQFSVERPDGSNFTLKIRSTKLEDSAMYFCASSGTLTGELFFGEGSRLTVL.

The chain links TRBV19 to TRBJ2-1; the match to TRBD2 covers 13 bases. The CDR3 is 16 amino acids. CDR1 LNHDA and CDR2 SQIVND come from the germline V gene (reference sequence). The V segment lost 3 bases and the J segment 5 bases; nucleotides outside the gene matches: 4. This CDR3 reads CASSIHTSGRDNEQFF. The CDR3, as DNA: TGTGCCAGTAGTATCCACACTAGCGGGAGGGACAATGAGCAGTTCTTC.

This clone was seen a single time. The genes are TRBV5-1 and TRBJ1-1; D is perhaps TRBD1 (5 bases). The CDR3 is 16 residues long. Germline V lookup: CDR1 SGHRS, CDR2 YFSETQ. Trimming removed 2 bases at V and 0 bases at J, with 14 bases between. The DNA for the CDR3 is TGCGCCAGCAGCTTTAATTCAGGGTTAATGAACACTGAAGCTTTCTTT. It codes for CASSFNSGLMNTEAFF.

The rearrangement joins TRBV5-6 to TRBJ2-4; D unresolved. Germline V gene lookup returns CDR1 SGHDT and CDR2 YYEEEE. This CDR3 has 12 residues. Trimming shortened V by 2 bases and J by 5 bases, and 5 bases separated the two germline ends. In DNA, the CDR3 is TGTGCCAGCAGCTTCGGTCAAAACATTCAGTACTTC. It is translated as CASSFGQNIQYF.

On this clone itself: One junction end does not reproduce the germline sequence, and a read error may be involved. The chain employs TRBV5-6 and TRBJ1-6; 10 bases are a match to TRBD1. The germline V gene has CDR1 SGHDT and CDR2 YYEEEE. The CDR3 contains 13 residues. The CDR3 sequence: CASRDRGNSPLHF. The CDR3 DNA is TGTGCAAGCAGGGACAGGGGCAATTCACCCCTCCACTTT. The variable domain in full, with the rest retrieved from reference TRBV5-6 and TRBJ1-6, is DAGVTQSPTHLIKTRGQQVTLRCSPKSGHDTVSWYQQALGQGPQFIFQYYEEEERQRGNFPDRFSGHQFPNYSSELNVNALLLGDSALYLCASRDRGNSPLHFGNGTRLTVT.

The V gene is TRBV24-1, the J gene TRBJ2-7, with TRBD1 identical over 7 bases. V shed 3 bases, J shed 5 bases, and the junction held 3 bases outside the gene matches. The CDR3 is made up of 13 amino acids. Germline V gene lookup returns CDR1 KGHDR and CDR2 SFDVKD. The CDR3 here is CATSDDRDHEQYF. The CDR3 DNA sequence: TGTGCCACCAGTGATGACAGGGACCACGAGCAGTACTTC.